The 10 T cell receptor beta chains given below trace back to one sample, sequenced in a study of lymphopenia after photon versus proton radiotherapy (dated by TCRdb to 2018 to 2020). Libraries were built with the immunoSEQ multiplex PCR assay. The immuneACCESS repertoire file appears here via TCRdb, limited to in-frame rearrangements. These files lack a portion of the clones; in checked studies, under half of the deficit traces to unresolved V genes, and the cause of the others is not known. The sample table contains about 24,000 clones; only one count was recorded for 75% to 90% of them. The leading ten clones occupy over 20% of the sample. The source material was peripheral blood, sampled from a patient treated with photon-based radiotherapy. These receptors were obtained from a man aged 40-55 years with gastric cancer.

This clone was detected a few times. V and J are TRBV10-3 and TRBJ1-4; TRBD1 agrees at 8 bases. Losses at the gene ends were 4 bases for V and 4 bases for J; bases not matched to a gene: 2. The germline CDR1 and CDR2 sequences are ENHRY and SYGVKD. The length of the CDR3 is 14 residues. CDR3 sequence: CAISATGVNEKLFF. The CDR3 DNA is TGTGCCATCAGTGCGACAGGGGTTAATGAAAAACTGTTTTTT.

The chain uses TRBV4-1 and TRBJ1-4, with TRBD1 matching 7 bases. Per germline, CDR1 MGHRA and CDR2 YSYEKL. V gave up 4 bases and J gave up 5 bases; unmatched junction bases: 4. The CDR3 has 14 residues. This CDR3 reads CASSPTGPNEKLFF. DNA of the CDR3: TGCGCCAGCAGCCCGACAGGGCCGAATGAAAAACTGTTTTTT.

The CDR3 region is CASSKGVWGETQYF. CDR3 bases: TGTGCCAGCAGTAAGGGGGTATGGGGAGAGACCCAGTACTTC. This sequence joins TRBV27 and TRBJ2-5, with a tentative D call TRBD1 (6 bases). The CDR3 is made up of 14 amino acids. V was clipped by 5 bases and J by 4 bases, with 14 bases between them. CDR1 and CDR2 from the germline V gene are MNHEY and SMNVEV (reference sequence).

This rearrangement joins TRBV6-5 to TRBJ1-2, with D perhaps matching TRBD1 (5 bases). The V gene lost 6 bases and the J gene lost 6 bases, with 14 bases spanning the gap. The CDR3 is 13 amino acids. CDR1 is MNHEY and CDR2 is SVGAGI in the germline V gene. The CDR3 DNA reads TGTGCCAGCAGAACCCCAGGGTTCCATGGCTACACCTTC. Amino acids: CASRTPGFHGYTF.

The V call is TRBV29-1, the J call TRBJ1-2, with D perhaps TRBD1 (5 bases). The CDR3 is made up of 12 amino acids. From germline, CDR1 is SQVTM and CDR2 ANQGSEA. V lost 7 bases, J lost 1 base, and 10 bases lay in between. The CDR3: CSAGAVNYGYTF. For the CDR3, the DNA is TGCAGCGCCGGGGCGGTTAACTATGGCTACACCTTC.

This CDR3 is CASSVWDRTADTQYF. The CDR3 DNA follows: TGTGCCAGCAGCGTTTGGGACAGGACGGCGGATACGCAGTATTTT. V gene TRBV9 combines with J gene TRBJ2-3; TRBD1 aligns across 8 bases. Germline V lookup: CDR1 SGDLS, CDR2 YYNGEE. V lost 2 bases to trimming and J lost 6 bases; unmatched junction nucleotides: 8. The CDR3 is made up of 15 amino acids.

This chain uses TRBV4-3 with TRBJ2-1; D perhaps matches TRBD2 (6 bases). The V gene lost 5 bases and the J gene lost 4 bases, with 12 bases spanning the gap. Germline V gene sequence: CDR1 LGHNA, CDR2 YSLEER. This CDR3 spans 14 amino acids. The CDR3 DNA reads TGCGCCAGCAGCTACGGGGGAACGTACAATGAGCAGTTCTTC. Protein sequence: CASSYGGTYNEQFF.

This clone was observed a handful of times. The V and J genes are TRBV11-2 and TRBJ2-3; 15 bases align to TRBD2. This CDR3 has 19 residues. Per the germline V gene, CDR1 is SGHAT and CDR2 is FQNNGV. Trimming at V came to 7 bases and at J to 0 bases, leaving 11 bases not matched to a gene. CDR3 residues: CASNLGGTSGGRSTDTQYF. DNA for the CDR3: TGTGCCAGCAACCTAGGCGGGACTAGCGGGGGGCGTAGCACAGATACGCAGTATTTT.

This clone appeared a few times. The gene calls are TRBV30 and TRBJ2-2; D call uncertain. The V gene lost 3 bases and the J gene lost 7 bases, with 9 bases spanning the gap. This CDR3 is 12 amino acids long. CDR1 is GTSNPN and CDR2 is SVGIG in the germline V gene (reference sequence). The CDR3 DNA reads TGTGCCTGGAGCGAAGGTATCGGGGAGCTGTTTTTT. Its protein is CAWSEGIGELFF.

CDR3 in DNA: TGTGCCACCAGCAGTAAAGTGAACACTGAAGCTTTCTTT. Its translation is CATSSKVNTEAFF. This sequence joins TRBV15 and TRBJ1-1, with D unresolved. The CDR3 sequence is 13 residues long. Germline CDR1 LNHNV, CDR2 YYDKDF (reference sequence). Trimming removed 3 bases from V and 0 bases from J, with 5 bases in between.